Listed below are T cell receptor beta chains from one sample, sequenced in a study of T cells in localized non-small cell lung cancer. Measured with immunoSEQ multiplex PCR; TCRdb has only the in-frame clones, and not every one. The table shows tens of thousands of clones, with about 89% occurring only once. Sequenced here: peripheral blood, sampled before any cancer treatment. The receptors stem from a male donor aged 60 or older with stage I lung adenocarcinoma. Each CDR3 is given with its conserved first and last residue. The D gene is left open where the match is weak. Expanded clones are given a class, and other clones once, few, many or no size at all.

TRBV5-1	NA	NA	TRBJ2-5	CASSLNQETQYF	TGCGCCAGCAGCTTAAACCAAGAGACCCAGTACTTC
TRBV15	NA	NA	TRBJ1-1	CATSRDLGGTEAFF	TGTGCCACCAGCAGAGATCTCGGGGGTACTGAAGCTTTCTTT
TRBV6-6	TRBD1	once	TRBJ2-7	CAVAVGTGFYEQYF	TGTGCCGTAGCAGTCGGGACAGGATTCTACGAGCAGTACTTC
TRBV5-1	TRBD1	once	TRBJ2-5	CASSLSPGGPSETQYF	TGCGCCAGCAGCTTGTCCCCAGGGGGCCCTTCGGAGACCCAGTACTTC
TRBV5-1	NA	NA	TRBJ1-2	CASSLVSGIYGYTF	TGCGCCAGCAGCTTGGTGTCAGGGATCTATGGCTACACCTTC
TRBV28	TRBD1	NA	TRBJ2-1	CASSLAGQGAYNEQFF	TGTGCCAGCAGTCTGGCGGGACAGGGGGCCTACAATGAGCAGTTCTTC
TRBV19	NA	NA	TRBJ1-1	CASSLLRRGEAEAFF	TGTGCCAGTAGTCTACTCCGACGGGGGGAAGCTGAAGCTTTCTTT
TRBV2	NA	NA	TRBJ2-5	CASKGRDTQETQYF	TGTGCCAGCAAAGGGCGGGACACACAAGAGACCCAGTACTTC
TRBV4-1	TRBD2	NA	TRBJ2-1	CASSQGLAGVKEQFF	TGCGCCAGCAGCCAAGGACTAGCGGGAGTTAAGGAGCAGTTCTTC
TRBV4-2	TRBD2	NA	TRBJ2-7	CASSHVLAGDSYEQYF	TGTGCCAGCAGCCATGTCCTAGCGGGGGATTCCTACGAGCAGTACTTC
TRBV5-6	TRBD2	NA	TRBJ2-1	CASSGPLASGKYNEQFF	TGTGCCAGCAGCGGACCCCTCGCTAGCGGAAAGTACAATGAGCAGTTCTTC
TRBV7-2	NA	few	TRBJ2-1	CASSRDKPGHNEQFF	TGTGCCAGCAGCCGGGACAAGCCAGGGCACAATGAGCAGTTCTTC
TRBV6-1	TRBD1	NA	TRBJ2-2	CASGQLTGELFF	TGTGCCTCGGGACAGCTAACCGGGGAGCTGTTTTTT
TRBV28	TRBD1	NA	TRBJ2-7	CASSLLGQVYEQYF	TGTGCCAGCAGTTTATTGGGACAGGTCTACGAGCAGTACTTC
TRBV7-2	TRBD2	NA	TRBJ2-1	CASSSTSGGVWEQFF	TGTGCCAGCAGCTCAACTAGCGGGGGGGTCTGGGAGCAGTTCTTC
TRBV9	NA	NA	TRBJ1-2	CASSSRVLYGYTF	TGTGCCAGCTCGTCGCGGGTCCTCTATGGCTACACCTTC
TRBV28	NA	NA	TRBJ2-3	CASSLRGAGGNTQYF	TGTGCCAGCAGTTTAAGGGGGGCAGGGGGAAATACGCAGTATTTT
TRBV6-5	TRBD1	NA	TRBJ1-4	CASSYGRGLGEKLFF	TGTGCCAGCAGTTACGGGAGGGGGCTCGGCGAAAAACTGTTTTTT
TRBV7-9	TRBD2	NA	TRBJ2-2	CASLPGGANTGELFF	TGTGCCAGTTTGCCCGGGGGGGCTAACACCGGGGAGCTGTTTTTT
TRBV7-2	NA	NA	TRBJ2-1	CASSPSVLNNEQFF	TGTGCCAGCAGCCCTAGCGTGTTAAACAATGAGCAGTTCTTC
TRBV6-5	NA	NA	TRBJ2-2	CASSYSRRNTGELFF	TGTGCCAGCAGTTACTCCAGACGGAACACCGGGGAGCTGTTTTTT
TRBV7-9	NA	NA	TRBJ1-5	CASSFGQSNQPQHF	TGTGCCAGCAGCTTCGGACAGAGCAATCAGCCCCAGCATTTT
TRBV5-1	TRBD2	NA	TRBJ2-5	CASSLGSGGAQETQYF	TGCGCCAGCAGCTTGGGAAGCGGGGGGGCCCAAGAGACCCAGTACTTC
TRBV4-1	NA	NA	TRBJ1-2	CASSQRNWDRRGYTF	TGCGCCAGCAGCCAAAGAAACTGGGACCGGCGTGGCTACACCTTC
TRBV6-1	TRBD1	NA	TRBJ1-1	CASSEQGGGTEAFF	TGTGCCAGCAGTGAACAGGGGGGAGGTACTGAAGCTTTCTTT
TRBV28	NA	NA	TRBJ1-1	CASSLEVANTEAFF	TGTGCCAGCAGTTTAGAAGTAGCGAACACTGAAGCTTTCTTT